Below are 16 T cell receptor beta chains sequenced from a single sample in a study of OX40 agonist ivuxolimab in advanced cancers. Library construction relied on the immunoSEQ multiplex PCR assay. The clones in this table, taken by TCRdb from immuneACCESS, are in-frame only. Not every clone is retained; where verified, under half of the shortfall comes from an unresolved V gene, and the cause of the rest is unknown. The sample has some 49,000 clones on record, around 79% of them singletons. Over 6.5% of the sample is taken by the ten largest. Here the sequenced sample was CD4+ or CD8+ T cells sorted from blood, taken in a trial of the OX40 agonist ivuxolimab. These receptors were collected from an adult with an advanced solid tumor such as melanoma, head and neck, liver or kidney cancer.

The V gene is TRBV6-1, the J gene TRBJ2-1; either TRBD1 or TRBD2 may supply D (5 bases each). Germline CDR1 reads MNHNS; CDR2 reads SASEGT. Between the trimmed V and J ends, which lost 6 bases and 8 bases, there was a span of 14 bases. The CDR3 is 13 amino acids. CDR3 sequence: CASRGDESDEQFF. Here the CDR3 DNA reads TGTGCCAGCAGGGGGGACGAGTCCGATGAGCAGTTCTTC.

The chain couples TRBV5-1 to TRBJ2-3; either TRBD1 or TRBD2 may fit D (5 bases each). The germline V gene encodes CDR1 SGHRS and CDR2 YFSETQ. Trimming cost V 7 bases and J 5 bases, with 14 bases left between them. This CDR3 has 13 residues. In DNA form, the CDR3 reads TGCGCCAGCTGCCGGGACGGAGGAGATACGCAGTATTTT. It translates to CASCRDGGDTQYF.

V is TRBV9 and J is TRBJ1-1; D gene ambiguous. The germline V gene has CDR1 SGDLS and CDR2 YYNGEE. V was trimmed by 7 bases and J by 1 base, leaving 14 bases between them. This CDR3 contains 14 residues. The CDR3, as DNA: TGTGCCAGCGCCCTTGATCCCTCGAACACTGAAGCTTTCTTT. This codes for CASALDPSNTEAFF.

The chain uses TRBV12-5 and TRBJ1-1; weak D call: TRBD1 (6 bases). V lost 5 bases and J 4 bases, leaving 14 bases between the germline ends. CDR1 is LGHNT and CDR2 is FRNRAP in the germline V gene. The CDR3 contains 14 residues. Here the CDR3 DNA reads TGTGCTAGTGGTCCCACCAGGGGTTCCACTGAAGCTTTCTTT. Residues: CASGPTRGSTEAFF.

This clone has just one count. The CDR3 reads CASRDDREGETQYF. In DNA form, the CDR3 reads TGTGCCAGCCGGGACGACAGGGAGGGAGAGACCCAGTACTTC. The chain has TRBV6-6 and TRBJ2-5; D may be TRBD1 or TRBD2 (7 bases each). This CDR3 contains 14 residues. Looked up from germline, CDR1 is MNHNY and CDR2 is SVGAGI (reference sequence). The ends were cut back, 8 bases at V and 4 bases at J, with 17 bases in the middle.

The CDR3 nucleotides read TGTGCCAGCAGCTTGACCGGGACCACAACCGGGGAGCTGTTTTTT. The encoded protein is CASSLTGTTTGELFF. J is TRBJ2-2 and V is TRBV5-6, with D perhaps TRBD1 or TRBD2 (5 bases each). Per germline, CDR1 SGHDT and CDR2 YYEEEE. The length of the CDR3 is 15 residues. V was clipped by 1 base and J by 5 bases, with 12 bases between them.

The V and J genes are TRBV28 and TRBJ2-7; 8 nucleotides match TRBD1. Germline assignment: CDR1 MDHEN and CDR2 SYDVKM. The length of the CDR3 is 16 residues. The junction had 10 bases not matched to a gene; V was cut back by 6 bases and J by 0 bases. This CDR3 is CASSPARTGSSYEQYF. The CDR3, as DNA: TGTGCCAGCAGCCCAGCTCGGACAGGGAGCTCCTACGAGCAGTACTTC.

The V and J genes are TRBV5-4 and TRBJ1-6, with D possibly TRBD1 on 6 matching bases. This CDR3 has 17 amino acids. CDR1 and CDR2 (germline): SGHNT, YYREEE (reference sequence). Deletions cut 0 bases from V and 0 bases from J, with 10 bases between. Written as DNA, the CDR3 is TGTGCCAGCAGCTTGGACAGGGAAAGCTCCTATAATTCACCCCTCCACTTT. Translating it yields CASSLDRESSYNSPLHF.

The chain joins TRBV5-4 to TRBJ2-3; 8 positions match TRBD2. The J segment lost 0 bases and the V segment lost 0 bases, leaving 3 bases of the junction unmatched. The CDR3 has 16 amino acids. Germline V gene lookup returns CDR1 SGHNT and CDR2 YYREEE (reference sequence). CDR3: CASSLGAGVSTDTQYF. The CDR3 coding sequence is TGTGCCAGCAGCTTGGGAGCGGGAGTGAGCACAGATACGCAGTATTTT. The entire variable domain, with the rest obtained from reference TRBV5-4 and TRBJ2-3, is as follows: ETGVTQSPTHLIKTRGQQVTLRCSSQSGHNTVSWYQQALGQGPQFIFQYYREEENGRGNFPPRFSGLQFPNYSSELNVNALELDDSALYLCASSLGAGVSTDTQYFGPGTRLTVL.

The V call is TRBV21-1, the J call TRBJ1-3. TRBV21-1 constitutes a pseudogene. The CDR3 consists of 15 residues. Here the CDR3 reads CASKKQGRTTDTIYF. The CDR3, as DNA: TGTGCCAGTAAAAAACAAGGGCGAACTACAGATACCATATATTTT.

The rearrangement joins TRBV19 to TRBJ2-3; perhaps TRBD2 as D (6 bases). The ends were cut back, 3 bases at V and 11 bases at J, with 12 bases in the middle. CDR3 length equals 12 residues. CDR1 LNHDA and CDR2 SQIVND come from the germline V gene (reference sequence). CDR3 in DNA: TGTGCCAGTAGTATCTCAGGGACTCAGCAGTATTTT. It is translated as CASSISGTQQYF.

The chain combines TRBV7-2 with TRBJ2-7; possibly TRBD2 for D (5 bases). V was cut by 5 bases and J by 9 bases, with 20 bases left in between. The CDR3 is made up of 14 amino acids. Germline assignment: CDR1 SGHTA and CDR2 FQGNSA. CDR3 DNA: TGTGCCAGCAGCCAAAGCCCGACTACGTTTCTGCAGTACTTC. Residues: CASSQSPTTFLQYF.

As concerns this clone: Relative to the germline gene, one junction end is altered; a read error may explain this. The rearrangement joins TRBV2 to TRBJ2-2; 7 bases line up with TRBD1. The germline V gene encodes CDR1 SNHLY and CDR2 FYNNEI. This CDR3 is 15 amino acids long. In DNA, the CDR3 is TGTGTCAGCGCGAGGGACAGCGCGAACACCGGGGAGCTGTTTTTT. It translates to CVSARDSANTGELFF.

This clone has more than one count but fewer than ten. This sequence joins TRBV30 and TRBJ2-1; D might be TRBD1 (6 bases). This CDR3 has 12 amino acids. V gave up 3 bases and J gave up 7 bases, with 10 bases separating them. Looked up from germline, CDR1 is GTSNPN and CDR2 is SVGIG (reference sequence). The CDR3 region is CAWRTGPNEQFF. The DNA of the CDR3 is TGTGCCTGGAGGACAGGTCCGAATGAGCAGTTCTTC.

This chain links TRBV7-8 with TRBJ2-6; either TRBD1 or TRBD2 may supply D (6 bases each). The V end lost 5 bases, the J end lost 0 bases, and 14 bases lay between the germline ends. The CDR3 spans 17 residues. The V gene's germline CDR1 is SGHVS and CDR2 FQNEAQ. Here the CDR3 DNA reads TGTGCCAGCAGCCTAGGCCGGGGGCTCTCTGGGGCCAACGTCCTGACTTTC. It yields the protein CASSLGRGLSGANVLTF.

The chain joins TRBV5-1 to TRBJ2-1; 9 bases are a match to TRBD2. CDR3 size: 15 residues. V was clipped by 3 bases and J by 7 bases; unmatched bases: 8. In germline, CDR1 is SGHRS, CDR2 YFSETQ. CDR3 nucleotides: TGCGCCAGCAGCTGGGGTAGCGGGAGCCCGAATGAGCAGTTCTTC. This codes for CASSWGSGSPNEQFF.